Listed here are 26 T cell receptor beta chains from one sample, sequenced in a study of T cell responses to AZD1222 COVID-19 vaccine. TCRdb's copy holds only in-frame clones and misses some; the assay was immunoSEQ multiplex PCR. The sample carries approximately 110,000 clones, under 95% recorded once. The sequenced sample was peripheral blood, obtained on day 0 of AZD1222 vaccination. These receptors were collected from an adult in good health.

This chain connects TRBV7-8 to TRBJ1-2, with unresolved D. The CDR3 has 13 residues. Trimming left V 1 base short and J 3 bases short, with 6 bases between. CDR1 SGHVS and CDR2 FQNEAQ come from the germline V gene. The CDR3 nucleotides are TGTGCCAGCAGCTTAGGGCAAGACTATGGCTACACCTTC. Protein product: CASSLGQDYGYTF. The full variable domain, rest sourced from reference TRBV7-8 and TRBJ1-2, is GAGVSQSPRYKVAKRGQDVALRCDPISGHVSLFWYQQALGQGPEFLTYFQNEAQLDKSGLPSDRFFAERPEGSVSTLKIQRTQQEDSAVYLCASSLGQDYGYTFGSGTRLTVV.

The CDR3 DNA is TGTGCCAGTAGAACTAACAGGGGCGAGGGGGAGACCCAGTACTTC. This gives the protein CASRTNRGEGETQYF. The chain couples TRBV19 to TRBJ2-5; TRBD1 matches 7 bases. With 6 bases clipped from V and 5 bases from J, the junction kept 12 bases outside the gene matches. Germline V lookup: CDR1 LNHDA, CDR2 SQIVND (reference sequence). CDR3 length: 15 residues. The full variable domain, rest sourced from reference TRBV19 and TRBJ2-5, is DGGITQSPKYLFRKEGQNVTLSCEQNLNHDAMYWYRQDPGQGLRLIYYSQIVNDFQKGDIAEGYSVSREKKESFPLTVTSAQKNPTAFYLCASRTNRGEGETQYFGPGTRLLVL.

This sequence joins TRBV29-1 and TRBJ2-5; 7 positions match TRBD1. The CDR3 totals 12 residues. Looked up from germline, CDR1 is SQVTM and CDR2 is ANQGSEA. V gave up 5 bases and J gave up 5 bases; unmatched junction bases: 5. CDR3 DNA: TGCAGCGTTCTAAGGGGGCCGGAGACCCAGTACTTC. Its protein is CSVLRGPETQYF. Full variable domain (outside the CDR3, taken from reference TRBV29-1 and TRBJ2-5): SAVISQKPSRDICQRGTSLTIQCQVDSQVTMMFWYRQQPGQSLTLIATANQGSEATYESGFVIDKFPISRPNLTFSTLTVSNMSPEDSSIYLCSVLRGPETQYFGPGTRLLVL.

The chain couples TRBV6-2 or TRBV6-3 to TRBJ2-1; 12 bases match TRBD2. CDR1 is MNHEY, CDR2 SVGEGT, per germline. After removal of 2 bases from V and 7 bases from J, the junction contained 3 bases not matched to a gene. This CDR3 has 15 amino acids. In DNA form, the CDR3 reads TGTGCCAGCAGTTACGGACTAGCGGGGACAAATGAGCAGTTCTTC. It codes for CASSYGLAGTNEQFF.

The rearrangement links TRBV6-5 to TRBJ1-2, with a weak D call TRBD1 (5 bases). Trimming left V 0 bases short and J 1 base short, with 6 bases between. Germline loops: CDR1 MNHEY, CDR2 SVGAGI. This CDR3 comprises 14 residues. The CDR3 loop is CASSYSRGNYGYTF. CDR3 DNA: TGTGCCAGCAGTTACTCGAGGGGTAACTATGGCTACACCTTC.

The CDR3 coding sequence is TGTGCCTGGAGTGCCCCGGGACTAGGAACCGGGGAGCTGTTTTTT. Its protein is CAWSAPGLGTGELFF. The chain has TRBV30 and TRBJ2-2; 8 positions agree with TRBD2. The CDR3 runs to 15 residues. Unmatched junction bases numbered 6, after V lost 1 base and J lost 5 bases. In germline, CDR1 is GTSNPN, CDR2 SVGIG (reference sequence).

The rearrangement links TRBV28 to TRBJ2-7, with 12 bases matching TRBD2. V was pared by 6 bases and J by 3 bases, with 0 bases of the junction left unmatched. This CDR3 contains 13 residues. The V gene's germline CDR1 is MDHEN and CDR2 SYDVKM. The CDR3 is CASRTSGSYEQYF. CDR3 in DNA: TGTGCCAGCAGGACTAGCGGGAGCTACGAGCAGTACTTC.

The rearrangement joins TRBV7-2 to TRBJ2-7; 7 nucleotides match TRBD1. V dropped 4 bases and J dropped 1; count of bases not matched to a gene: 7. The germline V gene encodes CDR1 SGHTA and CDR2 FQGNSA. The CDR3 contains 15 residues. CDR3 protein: CASSSYGTASYEQYF. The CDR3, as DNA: TGTGCCAGCAGCTCCTACGGGACAGCATCCTACGAGCAGTACTTC.

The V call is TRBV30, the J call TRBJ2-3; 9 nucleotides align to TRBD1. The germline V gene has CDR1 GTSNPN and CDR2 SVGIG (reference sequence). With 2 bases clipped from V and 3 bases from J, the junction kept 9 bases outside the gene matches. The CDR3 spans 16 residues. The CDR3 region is CAWSQGWGQGTDTQYF. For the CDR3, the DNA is TGTGCCTGGAGTCAGGGGTGGGGACAGGGTACAGATACGCAGTATTTT.

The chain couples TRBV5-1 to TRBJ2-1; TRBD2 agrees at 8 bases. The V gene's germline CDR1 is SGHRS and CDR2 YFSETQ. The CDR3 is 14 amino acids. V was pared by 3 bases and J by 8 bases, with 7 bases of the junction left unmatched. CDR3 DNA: TGCGCCAGCAGCTCCCAGCGGGAGCCCGATGAGCAGTTCTTC. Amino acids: CASSSQREPDEQFF.

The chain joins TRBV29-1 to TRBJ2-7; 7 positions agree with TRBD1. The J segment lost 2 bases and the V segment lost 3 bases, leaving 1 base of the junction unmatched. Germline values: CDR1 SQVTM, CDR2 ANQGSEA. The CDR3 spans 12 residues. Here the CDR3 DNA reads TGCAGCGTTGATCAGGGGGCCTACGAGCAGTACTTC. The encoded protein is CSVDQGAYEQYF.

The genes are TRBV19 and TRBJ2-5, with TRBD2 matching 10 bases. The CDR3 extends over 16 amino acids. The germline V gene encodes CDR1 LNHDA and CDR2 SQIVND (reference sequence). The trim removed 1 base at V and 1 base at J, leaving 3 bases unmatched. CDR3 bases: TGTGCCAGTAGTATAGGACAGCGGGGGGGCCAAGAGACCCAGTACTTC. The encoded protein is CASSIGQRGGQETQYF. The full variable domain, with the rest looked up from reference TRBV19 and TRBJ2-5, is DGGITQSPKYLFRKEGQNVTLSCEQNLNHDAMYWYRQDPGQGLRLIYYSQIVNDFQKGDIAEGYSVSREKKESFPLTVTSAQKNPTAFYLCASSIGQRGGQETQYFGPGTRLLVL.

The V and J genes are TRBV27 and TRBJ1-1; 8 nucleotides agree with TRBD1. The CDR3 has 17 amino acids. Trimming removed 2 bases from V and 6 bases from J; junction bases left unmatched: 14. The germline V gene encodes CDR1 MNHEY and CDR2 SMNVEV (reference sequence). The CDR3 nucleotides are TGTGCCAGCAGTTTAACTTTCCAGGGGGCGCGATTAGCTGAAGCTTTCTTT. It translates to CASSLTFQGARLAEAFF.

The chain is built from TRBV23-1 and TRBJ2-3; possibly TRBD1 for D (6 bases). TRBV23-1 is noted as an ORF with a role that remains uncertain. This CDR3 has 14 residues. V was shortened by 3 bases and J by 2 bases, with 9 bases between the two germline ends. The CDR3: CASSHGGPTDTQYF. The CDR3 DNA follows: TGCGCCAGCAGTCATGGGGGCCCCACAGATACGCAGTATTTT.

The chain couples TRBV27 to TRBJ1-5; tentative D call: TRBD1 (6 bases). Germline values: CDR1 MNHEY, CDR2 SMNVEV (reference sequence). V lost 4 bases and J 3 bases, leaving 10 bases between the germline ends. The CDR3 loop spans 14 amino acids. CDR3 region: CASSSRGPNQPQHF. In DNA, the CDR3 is TGTGCCAGCAGTTCCAGGGGACCCAATCAGCCCCAGCATTTT.

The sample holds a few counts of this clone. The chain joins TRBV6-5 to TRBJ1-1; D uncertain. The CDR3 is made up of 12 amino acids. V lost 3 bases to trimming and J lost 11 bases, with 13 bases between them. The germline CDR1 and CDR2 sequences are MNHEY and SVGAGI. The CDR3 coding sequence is TGTGCCAGCAGTTATTCTGAAAGTTCTGCTTTCTTT. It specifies CASSYSESSAFF.

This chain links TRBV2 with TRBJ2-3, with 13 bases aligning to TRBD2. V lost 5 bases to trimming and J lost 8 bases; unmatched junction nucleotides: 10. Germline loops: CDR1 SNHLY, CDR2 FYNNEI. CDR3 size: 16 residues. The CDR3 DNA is TGTGCCAGCAGTCTCATGACTAGCGGGGGGTCAGGTACGCAGTATTTT. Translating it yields CASSLMTSGGSGTQYF.

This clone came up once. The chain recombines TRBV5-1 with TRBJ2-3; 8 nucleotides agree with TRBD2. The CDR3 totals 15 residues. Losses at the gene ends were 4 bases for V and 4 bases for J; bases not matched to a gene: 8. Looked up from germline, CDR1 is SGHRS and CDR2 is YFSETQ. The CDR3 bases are TGCGCCAGCAGCACCGGAGCTAGCGGGTCAGATACGCAGTATTTT. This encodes CASSTGASGSDTQYF.

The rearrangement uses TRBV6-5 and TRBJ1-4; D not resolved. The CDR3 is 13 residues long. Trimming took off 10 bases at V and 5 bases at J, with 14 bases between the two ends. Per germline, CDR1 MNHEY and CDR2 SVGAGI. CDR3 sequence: CATGRTKNEKLFF. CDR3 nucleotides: TGTGCCACCGGAAGGACTAAAAATGAAAAACTGTTTTTT.

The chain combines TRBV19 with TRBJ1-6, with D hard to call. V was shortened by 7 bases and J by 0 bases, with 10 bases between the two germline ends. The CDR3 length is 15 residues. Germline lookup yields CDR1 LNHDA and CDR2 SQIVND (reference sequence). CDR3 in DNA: TGTGCCAGTACAAGGGCGGGCTCCTATAATTCACCCCTCCACTTT. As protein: CASTRAGSYNSPLHF. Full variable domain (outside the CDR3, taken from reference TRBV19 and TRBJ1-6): DGGITQSPKYLFRKEGQNVTLSCEQNLNHDAMYWYRQDPGQGLRLIYYSQIVNDFQKGDIAEGYSVSREKKESFPLTVTSAQKNPTAFYLCASTRAGSYNSPLHFGNGTRLTVT.

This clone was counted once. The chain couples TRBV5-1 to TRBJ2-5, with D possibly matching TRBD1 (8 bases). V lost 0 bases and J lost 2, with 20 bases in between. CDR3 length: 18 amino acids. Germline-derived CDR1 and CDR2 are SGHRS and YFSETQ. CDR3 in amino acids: CASSLAGGSGTGQETQYF. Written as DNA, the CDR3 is TGCGCCAGCAGCTTGGCGGGGGGTTCCGGGACAGGTCAAGAGACCCAGTACTTC. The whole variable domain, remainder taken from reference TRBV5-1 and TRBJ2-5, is KAGVTQTPRYLIKTRGQQVTLSCSPISGHRSVSWYQQTPGQGLQFLFEYFSETQRNKGNFPGRFSGRQFSNSRSEMNVSTLELGDSALYLCASSLAGGSGTGQETQYFGPGTRLLVL.

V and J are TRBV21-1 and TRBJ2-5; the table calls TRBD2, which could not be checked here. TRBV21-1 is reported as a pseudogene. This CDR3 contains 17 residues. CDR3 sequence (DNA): TGTGCCAGCGAACTTTTAGAAGCGGGAGAAACGGGAGAGACCCAGTACTTC. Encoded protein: CASELLEAGETGETQYF.

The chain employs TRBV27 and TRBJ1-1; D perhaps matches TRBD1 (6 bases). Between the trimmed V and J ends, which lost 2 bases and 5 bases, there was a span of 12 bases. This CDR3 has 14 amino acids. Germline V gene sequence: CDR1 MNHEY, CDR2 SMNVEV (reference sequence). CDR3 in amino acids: CASSLARGGTEAFF. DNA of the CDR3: TGTGCCAGCAGTTTAGCCAGGGGAGGAACTGAAGCTTTCTTT.

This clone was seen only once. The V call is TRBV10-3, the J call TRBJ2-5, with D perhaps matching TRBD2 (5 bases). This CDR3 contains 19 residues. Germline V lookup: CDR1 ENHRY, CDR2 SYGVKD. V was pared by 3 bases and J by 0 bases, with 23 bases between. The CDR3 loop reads CAISDPRMESGPYQETQYF. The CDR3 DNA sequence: TGTGCCATCAGTGACCCGCGGATGGAGAGCGGACCGTACCAAGAGACCCAGTACTTC.

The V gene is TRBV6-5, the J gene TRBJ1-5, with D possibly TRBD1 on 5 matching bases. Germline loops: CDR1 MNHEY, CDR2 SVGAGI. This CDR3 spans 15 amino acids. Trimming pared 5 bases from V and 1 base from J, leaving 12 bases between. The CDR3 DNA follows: TGTGCCAGCAGTCGGGACCGGCGGAGCAATCAGCCCCAGCATTTT. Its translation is CASSRDRRSNQPQHF.

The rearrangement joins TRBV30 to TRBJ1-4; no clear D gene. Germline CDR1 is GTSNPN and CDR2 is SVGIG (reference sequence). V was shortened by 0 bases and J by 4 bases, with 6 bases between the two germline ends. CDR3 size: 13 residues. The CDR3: CAWSVLVNEKLFF. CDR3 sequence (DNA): TGTGCCTGGAGTGTACTAGTTAATGAAAAACTGTTTTTT.